The rows below give T cell receptor beta chains drawn from one sample of a study of shared clonotypes between healthy human individuals. Profiled with immunoSEQ multiplex PCR; TCRdb holds only in-frame clones, not every one. The table lists some 800,000 clones, over 90% of them singletons. Sequenced material: naive CD8+ T cells sorted from blood. These receptors originate from a young man in good health. The CDR3 runs from the conserved cysteine through the conserved F or W. Fields, in order: CDR3 protein, CDR3 DNA, clone size, J gene, D gene, V gene. A D gene is named only where the DNA matches it firmly. The size of a clone is reported for some rows only, either as once, few or many, or as a class for expanded clones.

CDR3 protein: CASSQELWGNGGTQYF
CDR3 DNA: TGTGCCAGCAGCCAAGAGTTGTGGGGAAATGGTGGGACCCAGTACTTC
clone size: .
J gene: TRBJ2-5
D gene: .
V gene: TRBV14

CDR3 protein: CASSSQQDRDYGYTF
CDR3 DNA: TGTGCCAGCAGCTCCCAACAGGACAGGGACTATGGCTACACCTTC
clone size: .
J gene: TRBJ1-2
D gene: TRBD1
V gene: TRBV7-9

CDR3 protein: CATAGSASSYNEQFF
CDR3 DNA: TGTGCCACTGCGGGTAGCGCCAGCTCCTACAATGAGCAGTTCTTC
clone size: .
J gene: TRBJ2-1
D gene: .
V gene: TRBV11-2

CDR3 protein: CASSERNNEQFF
CDR3 DNA: TGTGCCAGCAGTGAAAGAAACAATGAGCAGTTCTTC
clone size: .
J gene: TRBJ2-1
D gene: .
V gene: TRBV2

CDR3 protein: CASTPGGGSYEQYF
CDR3 DNA: TGTGCCAGCACCCCGGGAGGCGGCTCCTACGAGCAGTACTTC
clone size: once
J gene: TRBJ2-7
D gene: TRBD2
V gene: TRBV27

CDR3 protein: CASSSLWPRQGFSSDTQYF
CDR3 DNA: TGTGCCAGCAGCTCCTTATGGCCAAGACAGGGGTTTAGTTCAGATACGCAGTATTTT
clone size: .
J gene: TRBJ2-3
D gene: TRBD1
V gene: TRBV11-2

CDR3 protein: CASSQVASGSDEQFF
CDR3 DNA: TGCGCCAGCAGCCAAGTGGCTAGCGGGAGTGATGAGCAGTTCTTC
clone size: .
J gene: TRBJ2-1
D gene: TRBD2
V gene: TRBV4-1

CDR3 protein: CASSLRATNNEQFF
CDR3 DNA: TGTGCCAGCAGTTTAAGGGCGACAAACAATGAGCAGTTCTTC
clone size: .
J gene: TRBJ2-1
D gene: .
V gene: TRBV27

CDR3 protein: CARSLRRGRNTIYF
CDR3 DNA: TGTGCCAGAAGCTTGAGGAGGGGGCGGAACACCATATATTTT
clone size: .
J gene: TRBJ1-3
D gene: TRBD1
V gene: TRBV5-3

CDR3 protein: CASSGAGGGDTGELFF
CDR3 DNA: TGTGCCAGCAGCGGAGCGGGAGGAGGGGACACCGGGGAGCTGTTTTTT
clone size: .
J gene: TRBJ2-2
D gene: TRBD2
V gene: TRBV11-2

CDR3 protein: CASSYYRMDSYEQYF
CDR3 DNA: TGTGCCAGCAGTTACTACCGGATGGACAGCTACGAGCAGTACTTC
clone size: .
J gene: TRBJ2-7
D gene: .
V gene: TRBV6-6

CDR3 protein: CATSRGQGGTGELFF
CDR3 DNA: TGTGCCACCAGCAGAGGACAGGGGGGCACCGGGGAGCTGTTTTTT
clone size: .
J gene: TRBJ2-2
D gene: TRBD1
V gene: TRBV15

CDR3 protein: CASKEGGNEQYF
CDR3 DNA: TGTGCCAGCAAAGAGGGGGGGAACGAGCAGTACTTC
clone size: .
J gene: TRBJ2-7
D gene: .
V gene: TRBV19

CDR3 protein: CASSTRDRGNTGELFF
CDR3 DNA: TGTGCCAGCAGCACCCGGGACAGGGGGAACACCGGGGAGCTGTTTTTT
clone size: .
J gene: TRBJ2-2
D gene: TRBD1
V gene: TRBV11-3

CDR3 protein: CASSPYPSSEQYF
CDR3 DNA: TGTGCCAGCAGCCCTTACCCATCTAGCGAGCAGTACTTC
clone size: .
J gene: TRBJ2-7
D gene: .
V gene: TRBV9

CDR3 protein: CASSTGTGNEQYF
CDR3 DNA: TGTGCCAGCAGTACTGGGACAGGGAACGAGCAGTACTTC
clone size: .
J gene: TRBJ2-7
D gene: TRBD1
V gene: TRBV6-5

CDR3 protein: CASSPAGTGAGELFF
CDR3 DNA: TGTGCCAGCTCACCGGCCGGGACAGGGGCCGGGGAGCTGTTTTTT
clone size: .
J gene: TRBJ2-2
D gene: TRBD1
V gene: TRBV18